Presented here are 32 T cell receptor beta chains from one specimen sequenced in a study of identical twins. MiXCR was run by TCRdb on the 5' RACE reads, yielding one entry per CDR3 protein. The profile shows 700,000 or so distinct CDR3 sequences, 20% to 25% of them singletons. These data also formed part of another study, on T cells expressing NK-cell markers.

Sequences were obtained from PBMCs. The source of these receptors is a young woman in good health.

The table lists this clonotype with many counts. The V gene is TRBV29-1, the J gene TRBJ1-2; perhaps TRBD1 as D (6 bases). Germline V gene data show CDR1 as SQVTM and CDR2 as ANQGSEA. The V end was cut by 5 bases, the J end by 2 bases, with 9 bases between. The CDR3 consists of 12 residues. CDR3 region: CSVSDRNYGYTF. CDR3 in DNA: TGCAGCGTTAGCGACAGGAACTATGGCTACACCTTC.

This chain links TRBV9 with TRBJ2-1; perhaps TRBD2 as D (6 bases). The CDR3 sequence is 13 residues long. The germline V and J ends were trimmed by 5 bases and 7 bases, with 13 bases remaining between them. Germline CDR1 reads SGDLS; CDR2 reads YYNGEE. The CDR3 DNA sequence: TGTGCCAGCAGTAGGGACTCCAGGAATGAGCAGTTCTTC. Residues: CASSRDSRNEQFF.

The chain recombines TRBV5-4 with TRBJ2-7, with 10 bases that match TRBD2. There are 16 residues in the CDR3. J lost 1 base, V lost 0 bases, and 4 bases had no gene match. Germline V gene data show CDR1 as SGHNT and CDR2 as YYREEE (reference sequence). The CDR3 region has the DNA TGTGCCAGCAGCTTGGGCCTAGCGGGAGAGTCCTACGAGCAGTACTTC. This sequence encodes CASSLGLAGESYEQYF. The full variable domain, in which reference TRBV5-4 and TRBJ2-7 provide the parts outside the CDR3, is ETGVTQSPTHLIKTRGQQVTLRCSSQSGHNTVSWYQQALGQGPQFIFQYYREEENGRGNFPPRFSGLQFPNYSSELNVNALELDDSALYLCASSLGLAGESYEQYFGPGTRLTVT.

The V gene is TRBV6-1, the J gene TRBJ2-7; no clear D. V lost 7 bases, J lost 3 bases, and 10 bases lay in between. Germline CDR1 MNHNS, CDR2 SASEGT. This CDR3 is 12 amino acids long. The CDR3: CASTERVYEQYF. The CDR3 DNA reads as TGTGCCAGCACCGAAAGGGTCTACGAGCAGTACTTC.

The rearrangement uses TRBV5-1 and TRBJ1-1; D unclear. CDR1 and CDR2 (germline): SGHRS, YFSETQ. Trimming left V 5 bases short and J 4 bases short, with 9 bases between. The CDR3 loop spans 12 amino acids. The CDR3 protein is CASRPEGTEAFF. The CDR3 coding sequence is TGCGCCAGCAGGCCGGAGGGCACTGAAGCTTTCTTT.

This clonotype came up many times. V is TRBV25-1 and J is TRBJ2-1; 12 bases are shared with TRBD2. Germline loops: CDR1 MGHDK, CDR2 SYGVNS. The junction had 8 bases not matched to a gene; V was cut back by 6 bases and J by 8 bases. The length of the CDR3 is 15 residues. This chain's CDR3 is CASRKTSGRVDEQFF. CDR3 coding DNA: TGTGCCAGCAGGAAGACTAGCGGGAGAGTCGATGAGCAGTTCTTC.

This clonotype occurred many times. The chain links TRBV6-1 to TRBJ2-7; 8 bases map to TRBD2. With 6 bases clipped from V and 2 bases from J, the junction kept 6 bases outside the gene matches. Germline assignment: CDR1 MNHNS and CDR2 SASEGT. CDR3 length equals 14 residues. The CDR3 protein is CASSRSGSAYEQYF. The CDR3 DNA is TGTGCCAGCAGCCGAAGCGGGAGCGCCTACGAGCAGTACTTC.

This clonotype has just a few counts. The V and J genes are TRBV12-3 or TRBV12-4 and TRBJ2-2; D remains ambiguous. This CDR3 spans 15 amino acids. V lost 6 bases and J lost 0, with 11 bases in between. CDR3 protein: CASREQTTNTGELFF. DNA of the CDR3: TGTGCCAGCAGGGAACAGACGACGAACACCGGGGAGCTGTTTTTT.

This clonotype turned up a few times. The CDR3 bases are TGCAGTGCCCGACCGGGACTACCGGAATCCGGGGAGCTGTTTTTT. Protein product: CSARPGLPESGELFF. The V gene is TRBV20-1, the J gene TRBJ2-2, with 7 bases aligning to TRBD2. J lost 6 bases, V lost 6 bases, and 13 bases had no gene match. The CDR3 has 15 residues. Germline V gives CDR1 DFQATT, CDR2 SNEGSKA (reference sequence).

This clonotype was detected ten times or more. This chain uses TRBV2 with TRBJ1-5, with D perhaps matching TRBD1 (5 bases). The V gene lost 7 bases and the J gene lost 6 bases, with 16 bases spanning the gap. This CDR3 has 14 amino acids. Germline V gene data show CDR1 as SNHLY and CDR2 as FYNNEI. The CDR3 is CASTSEGLGQPQHF. In DNA, the CDR3 is TGTGCCAGCACCTCTGAGGGGCTCGGTCAGCCCCAGCATTTT.

This clonotype was counted a few times. The J gene is TRBJ1-2, the V gene TRBV12-3 or TRBV12-4; no definite D call. The CDR3 sequence is 14 residues long. Trimming cost V 3 bases and J 6 bases, with 14 bases left between them. The CDR3 bases are TGTGCCAGCAGTTTGCTGGGCTACCAGGATGGCTACACCTTC. Protein product: CASSLLGYQDGYTF.

This clonotype was detected only once. The chain couples TRBV7-6 to TRBJ2-7; 8 nucleotides agree with TRBD2. CDR3 length: 14 amino acids. Germline values: CDR1 SGHVS, CDR2 FNYEAQ. Unmatched junction bases numbered 6, after V lost 5 bases and J lost 3 bases. The DNA of the CDR3 is TGTGCCAGCAGCCCGGGGACTAGGATCTACGAGCAGTACTTC. This sequence encodes CASSPGTRIYEQYF.

The V gene is TRBV24-1, the J gene TRBJ1-5, with unresolved D. Trimming cost V 10 bases and J 0 bases, with 12 bases left between them. Germline CDR1 reads KGHDR; CDR2 reads SFDVKD. The CDR3 has 14 amino acids. In DNA, the CDR3 is TGTGCCACTCAGGACGGTTATAGCAATCAGCCCCAGCATTTT. This gives the protein CATQDGYSNQPQHF.

The V call is TRBV3-1, the J call TRBJ2-2; TRBD1 might be the D (5 bases). Trimming removed 1 base at V and 2 bases at J, with 11 bases between. The CDR3 sequence is 16 residues long. Germline values: CDR1 LGHDT, CDR2 YNNKEL (reference sequence). CDR3 loop: CASSQVRAVNTGELFF. The CDR3, as DNA: TGTGCCAGCAGCCAAGTCAGGGCGGTCAACACCGGGGAGCTGTTTTTT.

This clonotype was counted only a few times. The CDR3 DNA reads as TGCAGCGTTGGGGGCCGGAACTATGGCTACACCTTC. Its protein is CSVGGRNYGYTF. V is TRBV29-1 and J is TRBJ1-2, with TRBD1 as a possible D gene (5 bases). The germline V and J ends were trimmed by 4 bases and 2 bases, with 8 bases remaining between them. Germline lookup yields CDR1 SQVTM and CDR2 ANQGSEA. CDR3 length equals 12 residues.

This sequence joins TRBV11-2 and TRBJ1-1; D call uncertain. The CDR3 is 13 residues long. The V gene lost 4 bases and the J gene lost 2 bases, with 8 bases spanning the gap. Germline CDR1 is SGHAT and CDR2 is FQNNGV. This CDR3 reads CASSSQQNTEAFF. In DNA, the CDR3 is TGTGCCAGCAGCTCGCAGCAAAACACTGAAGCTTTCTTT.

V gene TRBV5-1 combines with J gene TRBJ2-1; TRBD2 matches 9 bases. The CDR3 is 16 amino acids. Germline-derived CDR1 and CDR2 are SGHRS and YFSETQ. V lost 4 bases to trimming and J lost 1 base; unmatched junction nucleotides: 6. The CDR3 nucleotides read TGCGCCAGCAGCCTCGACAGCGGGAGGTCCTACAATGAGCAGTTCTTC. Its translation is CASSLDSGRSYNEQFF. The whole variable domain, remainder taken from reference TRBV5-1 and TRBJ2-1, is KAGVTQTPRYLIKTRGQQVTLSCSPISGHRSVSWYQQTPGQGLQFLFEYFSETQRNKGNFPGRFSGRQFSNSRSEMNVSTLELGDSALYLCASSLDSGRSYNEQFFGPGTRLTVL.

The chain employs TRBV2 and TRBJ2-3; possibly TRBD1 for D (5 bases). The CDR3 sequence is 14 residues long. From germline, CDR1 is SNHLY and CDR2 FYNNEI. V shed 6 bases and J shed 4 bases, with 14 bases lying between them. The CDR3 nucleotides are TGTGCCAGCAGCAAGACAGCCCGCCCAGATACGCAGTATTTT. Protein sequence: CASSKTARPDTQYF.

The V call is TRBV7-9, the J call TRBJ2-6, with 7 bases aligning to TRBD2. CDR3 length equals 17 residues. Losses at the gene ends were 4 bases for V and 1 base for J; bases not matched to a gene: 7. The germline gives CDR1 SEHNR, CDR2 FQNEAQ (reference sequence). The CDR3 region is CASSSYPGGSGANVLTF. The CDR3, as DNA: TGTGCCAGCAGCTCATACCCCGGGGGGTCTGGGGCCAACGTCCTGACTTTC.

This clonotype was counted a few times. The chain recombines TRBV10-3 with TRBJ2-3; D not certain. Germline V gives CDR1 ENHRY, CDR2 SYGVKD. V dropped 4 bases and J dropped 4 bases, with 15 bases sitting between them. CDR3 length: 15 residues. CDR3 nucleotide sequence: TGTGCCATCAGTGGGTTGACGGATGGGTCAGATACGCAGTATTTT. It codes for CAISGLTDGSDTQYF.

This clonotype was seen more than once but under ten times. The chain links TRBV5-6 to TRBJ2-5, with D possibly being TRBD2 (6 bases). V was clipped by 4 bases and J by 5 bases, with 12 bases between them. The CDR3 covers 13 residues. Per germline, CDR1 SGHDT and CDR2 YYEEEE. CDR3 protein: CASSGGVVETQYF. The CDR3 nucleotides read TGTGCCAGCAGCGGAGGGGTGGTGGAGACCCAGTACTTC.

The table lists this clonotype with a few counts. V is TRBV28 and J is TRBJ2-7; no definite D call. Per the germline V gene, CDR1 is MDHEN and CDR2 is SYDVKM. The CDR3 covers 13 residues. Trimming took off 1 base at V and 2 bases at J, with 6 bases between the two ends. In DNA, the CDR3 is TGTGCCAGCAGTTTATACGGACCCTACGAGCAGTACTTC. Its translation is CASSLYGPYEQYF.

This clonotype was counted between two and nine times. V and J are TRBV10-1 and TRBJ2-3; D gene ambiguous. The germline V and J ends were trimmed by 6 bases and 2 bases, with 9 bases remaining between them. Germline V gives CDR1 WNHNN, CDR2 SYGVQD (reference sequence). The CDR3 runs to 13 residues. The CDR3 reads CASSVSVTDTQYF. CDR3 sequence (DNA): TGCGCCAGCAGCGTCAGTGTCACAGATACGCAGTATTTT.

The V gene is TRBV27, the J gene TRBJ2-7; TRBD1 might be the D (6 bases). V lost 5 bases and J 2 bases, leaving 13 bases between the germline ends. This CDR3 is built from 14 residues. Germline loops: CDR1 MNHEY, CDR2 SMNVEV (reference sequence). CDR3 DNA: TGTGCCAGCAGTCCCGAGCAGGGGCCCTACGAGCAGTACTTC. Translating gives CASSPEQGPYEQYF.

This clonotype was counted many times. CDR3 residues: CASSAVPGTPEYNEQFF. CDR3 in DNA: TGTGCCAGCAGCGCTGTCCCCGGGACCCCTGAGTACAATGAGCAGTTCTTC. The rearrangement joins TRBV9 to TRBJ2-1; D is perhaps TRBD1 or TRBD2 (5 bases each). Trimming pared 3 bases from V and 4 bases from J, leaving 20 bases between. Germline lookup yields CDR1 SGDLS and CDR2 YYNGEE. CDR3 size: 17 residues.

In this sample, this clonotype turned up a few times. The chain recombines TRBV6-4 with TRBJ2-3, with 7 bases matching TRBD2. Trimming cost V 7 bases and J 6 bases; bases outside gene matches: 7. Germline-derived CDR1 and CDR2 are MRHNA and SNTAGT. The CDR3 covers 13 residues. CDR3 protein: CASTREAGDTQYF. The CDR3, as DNA: TGTGCCAGCACCCGGGAGGCAGGTGATACGCAGTATTTT.

This clonotype has ten or more counts. The J gene is TRBJ1-1, the V gene TRBV9, with D uncertain. CDR1 is SGDLS and CDR2 is YYNGEE in the germline V gene. Trimming took off 0 bases at V and 2 bases at J, with 8 bases between the two ends. The CDR3 is 14 residues long. As DNA, the CDR3 is TGTGCCAGCAGCGTAGGGGGTAGAAACACTGAAGCTTTCTTT. It encodes CASSVGGRNTEAFF.

The rearrangement links TRBV5-5 to TRBJ2-7; TRBD2 matches at 9 bases. CDR1 and CDR2 (germline): SGHKS, YYEKEE (reference sequence). J gave up 1 base and V 4 bases, and 6 bases lay outside the gene matches. The CDR3 loop spans 15 amino acids. CDR3 loop: CASSALAGDSYEQYF. DNA of the CDR3: TGTGCCAGCAGCGCGTTAGCGGGGGATTCCTACGAGCAGTACTTC.

The chain recombines TRBV30 with TRBJ2-6; D is undetermined. The CDR3 has 16 amino acids. The germline gives CDR1 GTSNPN, CDR2 SVGIG (reference sequence). Trimming took 3 bases from V and 4 from J, leaving 16 bases between them. The CDR3 here is CAWRAAGHLGANVLTF. The CDR3, as DNA: TGTGCCTGGAGGGCCGCAGGTCATTTGGGGGCCAACGTCCTGACTTTC. The whole variable domain, remainder taken from reference TRBV30 and TRBJ2-6, is SQTIHQWPATLVQPVGSPLSLECTVEGTSNPNLYWYRQAAGRGLQLLFYSVGIGQISSEVPQNLSASRPQDRQFILSSKKLLLSDSGFYLCAWRAAGHLGANVLTFGAGSRLTVL.

This clonotype appeared a few times. The chain links TRBV18 to TRBJ2-3, with D unresolved. The CDR3 runs 12 residues. The germline V gene has CDR1 KGHSH and CDR2 LQKENI. Deletions cut 4 bases from V and 6 bases from J, with 8 bases between. The CDR3 DNA reads TGTGCCAGCTCACTTACTGAGGATACGCAGTATTTT. This translates into CASSLTEDTQYF.

This clonotype was observed a handful of times. CDR3 in amino acids: CASSGRGVWNYEQYF. CDR3 bases: TGTGCCAGCAGCGGGCGGGGGGTGTGGAACTACGAGCAGTACTTC. The chain couples TRBV25-1 to TRBJ2-7, with TRBD2 matching 8 bases. V gave up 6 bases and J gave up 3 bases; unmatched junction bases: 10. The CDR3 has 15 amino acids. CDR1 and CDR2 (germline): MGHDK, SYGVNS.

This clonotype was detected many times. V is TRBV4-2 and J is TRBJ2-1; D is ambiguous. This CDR3 has 14 residues. V was trimmed by 0 bases and J by 2 bases, leaving 5 bases between them. CDR1 is LGHNA and CDR2 is YNFKEQ in the germline V gene. The CDR3 loop reads CASSQDTTYNEQFF. CDR3 nucleotide sequence: TGTGCCAGCAGCCAAGATACGACCTACAATGAGCAGTTCTTC.